These T cell receptor beta chains were read from a single sample in a study of PD-L1 blockade in urothelial cancer. This table comes from immunoSEQ multiplex PCR, and its TCRdb copy is limited to in-frame clones, with some not included. The data show 100,000 to 150,000 clones, approximately 84% seen once. Sequenced material: PBMCs, taken around atezolizumab (anti-PD-L1) treatment. The source of these receptors is a middle-aged man with urothelial cancer. Each CDR3 is given with its conserved first and last residue. The order of the fields is D gene, clone size, V gene, J gene, CDR3 protein, CDR3 DNA. The D gene is left open where the match is weak. The size of a clone is reported for some rows only, either as once, few or many, or as a class for expanded clones.

d_call: TRBD1
clone_size: once
v_call: TRBV19
j_call: TRBJ1-2
cdr3_aa: CASRDRRLNYGYTF
cdr3_nt: TGTGCCAGTCGGGACAGGCGTTTAAACTATGGCTACACCTTC

d_call: TRBD2
clone_size: NA
v_call: TRBV7-9
j_call: TRBJ2-1
cdr3_aa: CASSPTPGLAVYNEQFF
cdr3_nt: TGTGCCAGCAGCCCAACTCCGGGACTAGCGGTCTACAATGAGCAGTTCTTC

d_call: TRBD2
clone_size: NA
v_call: TRBV10-1
j_call: TRBJ2-7
cdr3_aa: CASSGTSNDEQYF
cdr3_nt: TGCGCCAGCAGTGGGACTAGCAACGACGAGCAGTACTTC

d_call: NA
clone_size: few
v_call: TRBV4-1
j_call: TRBJ2-1
cdr3_aa: CASSQAVNGIGGNEQFF
cdr3_nt: TGCGCCAGCAGCCAAGCAGTTAACGGGATTGGCGGCAATGAGCAGTTCTTC

d_call: TRBD2
clone_size: few
v_call: TRBV7-3
j_call: TRBJ2-3
cdr3_aa: CASSPTGGMVGTDTQYF
cdr3_nt: TGTGCCAGCAGCCCAACGGGGGGAATGGTCGGGACAGATACGCAGTATTTT

d_call: NA
clone_size: few
v_call: TRBV2
j_call: TRBJ2-2
cdr3_aa: CASRIQGSGELFF
cdr3_nt: TGTGCCAGTCGGATACAGGGATCCGGGGAGCTGTTTTTT

d_call: TRBD2
clone_size: once
v_call: TRBV5-4
j_call: TRBJ2-3
cdr3_aa: CASSLKTSGMTDTQYF
cdr3_nt: TGTGCCAGCAGCCTCAAGACTAGCGGGATGACAGATACGCAGTATTTT

d_call: TRBD1
clone_size: NA
v_call: TRBV2
j_call: TRBJ1-2
cdr3_aa: CASSETGVDYGYTF
cdr3_nt: TGTGCCAGCAGTGAGACAGGGGTTGACTATGGCTACACCTTC

d_call: NA
clone_size: NA
v_call: TRBV28
j_call: TRBJ1-5
cdr3_aa: CASSPGVAYQPQHF
cdr3_nt: TGTGCCAGCAGCCCTGGAGTAGCGTATCAGCCCCAGCATTTT

d_call: TRBD1
clone_size: NA
v_call: TRBV11-2
j_call: TRBJ1-2
cdr3_aa: CASSSLDRGVPYGYTF
cdr3_nt: TGTGCCAGCAGCTCACTAGACAGGGGAGTCCCCTATGGCTACACCTTC

d_call: NA
clone_size: NA
v_call: TRBV2
j_call: TRBJ2-7
cdr3_aa: CASSERATYEQYF
cdr3_nt: TGTGCCAGCAGTGAAAGAGCCACCTACGAGCAGTACTTC

d_call: NA
clone_size: NA
v_call: TRBV7-2
j_call: TRBJ1-2
cdr3_aa: CASSFGGSGYTF
cdr3_nt: TGTGCCAGCAGCTTTGGAGGGAGTGGCTACACCTTC

d_call: TRBD1
clone_size: NA
v_call: TRBV29-1
j_call: TRBJ1-2
cdr3_aa: CSVGDRGVYGYTF
cdr3_nt: TGCAGCGTTGGGGACAGGGGAGTCTATGGCTACACCTTC

d_call: TRBD2
clone_size: NA
v_call: TRBV2
j_call: TRBJ2-5
cdr3_aa: CASSGGGRETQYF
cdr3_nt: TGTGCCAGCAGTGGGGGGGGACGGGAGACCCAGTACTTC

d_call: TRBD2
clone_size: NA
v_call: TRBV6-6
j_call: TRBJ2-3
cdr3_aa: CASSSGRAGAKDTQYF
cdr3_nt: TGTGCCAGCAGTTCCGGAAGGGCGGGAGCCAAAGATACGCAGTATTTT

d_call: NA
clone_size: NA
v_call: TRBV7-3
j_call: TRBJ2-1
cdr3_aa: CASSSAGITSYNEQFF
cdr3_nt: TGTGCCAGCAGCTCTGCGGGAATAACCTCCTACAATGAGCAGTTCTTC

d_call: TRBD2
clone_size: NA
v_call: TRBV5-1
j_call: TRBJ2-3
cdr3_aa: CASSSTSGRGTDTQYF
cdr3_nt: TGCGCCAGCAGCAGCACTAGCGGGAGGGGCACAGATACGCAGTATTTT

d_call: NA
clone_size: few
v_call: TRBV14
j_call: TRBJ2-7
cdr3_aa: CASSPWAFAEQYF
cdr3_nt: TGTGCCAGCAGCCCTTGGGCCTTCGCCGAGCAGTACTTC

d_call: TRBD1
clone_size: NA
v_call: TRBV19
j_call: TRBJ1-5
cdr3_aa: CASSPYRGEGNQPQHF
cdr3_nt: TGTGCCAGTAGTCCATACAGGGGAGAAGGCAATCAGCCCCAGCATTTT

d_call: TRBD2
clone_size: NA
v_call: TRBV30
j_call: TRBJ2-7
cdr3_aa: CAWTAGGAGVREQYF
cdr3_nt: TGTGCCTGGACCGCCGGGGGAGCGGGGGTACGCGAGCAGTACTTC

d_call: TRBD1
clone_size: NA
v_call: TRBV2
j_call: TRBJ1-4
cdr3_aa: CASSSGGSYEKLFF
cdr3_nt: TGTGCCAGCAGCTCAGGGGGCAGTTATGAAAAACTGTTTTTT

d_call: NA
clone_size: NA
v_call: TRBV4-2
j_call: TRBJ2-7
cdr3_aa: CASSHRPGVDYEQYF
cdr3_nt: TGTGCCAGCAGCCACCGGCCGGGTGTGGACTACGAGCAGTACTTC

d_call: TRBD1
clone_size: NA
v_call: TRBV4-1
j_call: TRBJ1-2
cdr3_aa: CASSRETGRGGYTF
cdr3_nt: TGCGCCAGCAGCCGCGAGACAGGGAGAGGAGGCTACACCTTC

d_call: TRBD1
clone_size: NA
v_call: TRBV10-3
j_call: TRBJ1-1
cdr3_aa: CASRQGVDTEAFF
cdr3_nt: TGTGCCAGTAGACAGGGCGTAGACACTGAAGCTTTCTTT

d_call: NA
clone_size: NA
v_call: TRBV29-1
j_call: TRBJ2-3
cdr3_aa: CSETGSTDTQYF
cdr3_nt: TGCAGCGAGACGGGGAGCACAGATACGCAGTATTTT

d_call: NA
clone_size: NA
v_call: TRBV28
j_call: TRBJ1-5
cdr3_aa: CASSPRDSTIQPQHF
cdr3_nt: TGTGCCAGCAGCCCACGGGACTCCACGATTCAGCCCCAGCATTTT

d_call: TRBD1
clone_size: NA
v_call: TRBV19
j_call: TRBJ1-5
cdr3_aa: CATSGTGNNQPQHF
cdr3_nt: TGTGCCACGAGCGGGACAGGGAACAATCAGCCCCAGCATTTT

d_call: NA
clone_size: NA
v_call: TRBV18
j_call: TRBJ2-5
cdr3_aa: CASQRAIEETQYF
cdr3_nt: TGTGCCAGCCAGAGGGCCATCGAGGAGACCCAGTACTTC

d_call: TRBD2
clone_size: NA
v_call: TRBV7-2
j_call: TRBJ2-1
cdr3_aa: CASSLSPSGTSNEQFF
cdr3_nt: TGTGCCAGCAGCTTAAGCCCTAGCGGAACCTCCAATGAGCAGTTCTTC

d_call: TRBD1
clone_size: NA
v_call: TRBV30
j_call: TRBJ1-3
cdr3_aa: CAWSVVSQGVWKSGNTIYF
cdr3_nt: TGTGCCTGGAGTGTAGTGTCACAGGGGGTCTGGAAATCTGGAAACACCATATATTTT

d_call: TRBD1
clone_size: once
v_call: TRBV27
j_call: TRBJ1-5
cdr3_aa: CASSSSGTGGVSNQPQHF
cdr3_nt: TGTGCCAGCAGTTCCTCCGGGACAGGGGGCGTTAGCAATCAGCCCCAGCATTTT

d_call: NA
clone_size: NA
v_call: TRBV18
j_call: TRBJ1-6
cdr3_aa: CASSNRESYNSPLHF
cdr3_nt: TGTGCCAGCTCAAACAGGGAATCCTATAATTCACCCCTCCACTTT

d_call: TRBD2
clone_size: once
v_call: TRBV28
j_call: TRBJ2-5
cdr3_aa: CASSAGLAGVKVETQYF
cdr3_nt: TGTGCCAGCAGTGCAGGACTAGCGGGAGTTAAGGTAGAGACCCAGTACTTC

d_call: TRBD2
clone_size: NA
v_call: TRBV30
j_call: TRBJ2-3
cdr3_aa: CAWSPRVAGGPGTQYF
cdr3_nt: TGTGCCTGGAGCCCAAGGGTAGCGGGAGGGCCTGGTACGCAGTATTTT

d_call: TRBD2
clone_size: NA
v_call: TRBV15
j_call: TRBJ2-6
cdr3_aa: CATSRDRGLAGSPSSGANVLTF
cdr3_nt: TGTGCCACCAGCAGAGATAGGGGACTAGCGGGATCTCCTAGCTCTGGGGCCAACGTCCTGACTTTC

d_call: NA
clone_size: NA
v_call: TRBV27
j_call: TRBJ2-7
cdr3_aa: CASSHRTYFEQYF
cdr3_nt: TGTGCCAGCAGTCACAGGACCTACTTCGAGCAGTACTTC

d_call: NA
clone_size: NA
v_call: TRBV18
j_call: TRBJ2-1
cdr3_aa: CASSSRRGSSYNEQFF
cdr3_nt: TGTGCCAGCTCCTCTCGAAGGGGGAGCTCCTACAATGAGCAGTTCTTC

d_call: NA
clone_size: NA
v_call: TRBV6-1
j_call: TRBJ2-7
cdr3_aa: CASSVGFYEQYF
cdr3_nt: TGTGCCAGCAGTGTGGGCTTTTACGAGCAGTACTTC

d_call: TRBD1
clone_size: NA
v_call: TRBV6-5
j_call: TRBJ1-2
cdr3_aa: CASSYIGQGYGYGYTF
cdr3_nt: TGTGCCAGCAGTTACATCGGACAGGGATATGGGTATGGCTACACCTTC